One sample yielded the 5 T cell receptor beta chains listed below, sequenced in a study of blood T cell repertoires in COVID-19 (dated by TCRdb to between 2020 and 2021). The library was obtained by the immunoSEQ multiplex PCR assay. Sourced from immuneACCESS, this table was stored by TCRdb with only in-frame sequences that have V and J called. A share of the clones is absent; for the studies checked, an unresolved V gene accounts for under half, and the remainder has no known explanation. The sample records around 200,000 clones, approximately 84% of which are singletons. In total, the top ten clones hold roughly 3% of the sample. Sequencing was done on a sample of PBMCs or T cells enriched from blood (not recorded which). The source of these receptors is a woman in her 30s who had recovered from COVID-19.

The CDR3 spells CASSPARRNTEAFF. The CDR3 DNA follows: TGTGCCAGCAGCCCGGCTCGGAGGAACACTGAAGCTTTCTTT. The chain is built from TRBV3-1 (or the pseudogene TRBV3-2) and TRBJ1-1; D is uncertain. The CDR3 covers 14 residues. The germline CDR1 and CDR2 sequences are LGHDT and YNNKEL (reference sequence). V was cut by 4 bases and J by 1 base, with 10 bases left in between.

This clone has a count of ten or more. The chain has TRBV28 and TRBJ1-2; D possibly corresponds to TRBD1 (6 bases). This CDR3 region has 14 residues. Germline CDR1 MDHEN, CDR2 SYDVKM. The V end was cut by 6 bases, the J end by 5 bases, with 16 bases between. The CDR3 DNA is TGTGCCAGCAGCTACGTACAGGGAAGGTATGGCTACACCTTC. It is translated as CASSYVQGRYGYTF.

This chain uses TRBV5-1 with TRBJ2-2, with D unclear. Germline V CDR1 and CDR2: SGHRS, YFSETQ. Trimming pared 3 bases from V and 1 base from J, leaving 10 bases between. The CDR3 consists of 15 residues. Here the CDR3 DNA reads TGCGCCAGCAGCTCCGTCAGAAAGAACACCGGGGAGCTGTTTTTT. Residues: CASSSVRKNTGELFF. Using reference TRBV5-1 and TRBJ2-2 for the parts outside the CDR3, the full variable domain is KAGVTQTPRYLIKTRGQQVTLSCSPISGHRSVSWYQQTPGQGLQFLFEYFSETQRNKGNFPGRFSGRQFSNSRSEMNVSTLELGDSALYLCASSSVRKNTGELFFGEGSRLTVL.

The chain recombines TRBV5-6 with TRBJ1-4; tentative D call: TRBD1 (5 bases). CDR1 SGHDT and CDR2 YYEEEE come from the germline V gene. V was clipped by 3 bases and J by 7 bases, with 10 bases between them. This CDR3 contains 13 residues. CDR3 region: CASSSGTGEKLFF. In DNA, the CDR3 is TGTGCCAGCAGCTCAGGAACAGGTGAAAAACTGTTTTTT.

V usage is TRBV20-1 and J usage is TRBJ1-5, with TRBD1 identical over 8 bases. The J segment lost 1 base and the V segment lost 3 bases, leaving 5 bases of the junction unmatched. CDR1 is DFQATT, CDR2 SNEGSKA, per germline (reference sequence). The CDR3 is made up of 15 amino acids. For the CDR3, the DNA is TGCAGTGCTAGTAGGACAGGGATAAGCAATCAGCCCCAGCATTTT. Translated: CSASRTGISNQPQHF.